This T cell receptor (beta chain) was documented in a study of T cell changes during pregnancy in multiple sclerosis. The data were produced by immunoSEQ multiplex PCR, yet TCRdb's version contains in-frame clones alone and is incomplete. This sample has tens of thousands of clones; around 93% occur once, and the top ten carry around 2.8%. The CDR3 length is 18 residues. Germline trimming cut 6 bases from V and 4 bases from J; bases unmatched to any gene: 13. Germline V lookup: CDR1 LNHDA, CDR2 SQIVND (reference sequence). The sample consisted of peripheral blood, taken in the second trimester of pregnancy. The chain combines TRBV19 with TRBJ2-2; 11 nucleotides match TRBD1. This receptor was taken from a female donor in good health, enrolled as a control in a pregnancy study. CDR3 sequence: CASSYYRTGGRGTGELFF. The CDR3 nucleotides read TGTGCCAGTAGCTATTATAGGACAGGGGGCAGGGGCACCGGGGAGCTGTTTTTT.